One T cell receptor (beta chain) is described in this entry. Its antigen remains unknown. These data belong to a study of graft-versus-host responses after intestinal transplantation. The wider study: The study gave all recipients anti-thymocyte globulin induction, then tacrolimus and steroids for roughly 3 years. General observations from the study: The highest levels of circulating GvH clones went along with early declines in HvG clones after transplant.

Trimming stripped 0 bases from V and 2 bases from J, with 7 bases between. Germline assignment: CDR1 SGHDN and CDR2 FVKESK. CDR3 length: 14 residues. Sequenced by immunoSEQ multiplex PCR; TCRdb stores in-frame clones only, minus some. The repertoire consists of 30,000 to 40,000 clones, with around 94% occurring once and the leading ten covering about 0.8%. Sequencing used PBMCs, obtained 16 days after intestinal transplant. The source of this sequence is a human patient who received an intestinal transplant, so some T cells may come from the graft donor. V gene TRBV14 combines with J gene TRBJ1-2, with D uncertain. The CDR3 sequence is CASSQDLGNYGYTF. In DNA, the CDR3 is TGTGCCAGCAGCCAAGATCTGGGGAACTATGGCTACACCTTC.